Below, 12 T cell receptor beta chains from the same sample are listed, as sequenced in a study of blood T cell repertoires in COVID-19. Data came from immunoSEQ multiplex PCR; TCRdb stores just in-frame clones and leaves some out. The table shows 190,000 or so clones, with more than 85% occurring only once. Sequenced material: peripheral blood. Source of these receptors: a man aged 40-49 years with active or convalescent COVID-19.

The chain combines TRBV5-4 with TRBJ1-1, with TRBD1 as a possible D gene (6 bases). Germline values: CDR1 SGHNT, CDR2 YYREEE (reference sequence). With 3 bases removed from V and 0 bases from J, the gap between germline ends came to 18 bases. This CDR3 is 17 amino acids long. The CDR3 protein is CASSSSTRGTMNTEAFF. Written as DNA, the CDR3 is TGTGCCAGCAGCTCCTCGACCAGGGGTACCATGAACACTGAAGCTTTCTTT.

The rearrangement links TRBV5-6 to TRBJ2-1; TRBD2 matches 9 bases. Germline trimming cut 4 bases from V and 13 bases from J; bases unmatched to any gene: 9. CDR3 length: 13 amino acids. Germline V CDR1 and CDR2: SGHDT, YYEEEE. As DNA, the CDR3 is TGTGCCAGCAGCCCCGGGACTAGCCCTGTCCAGTTCTTC. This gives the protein CASSPGTSPVQFF.

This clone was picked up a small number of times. The CDR3 is CASSSGQGVYF. The CDR3 region has the DNA TGTGCCAGCAGTTCGGGACAGGGAGTGTACTTC. The rearrangement links TRBV12-3 or TRBV12-4 to TRBJ2-7; 9 bases line up with TRBD1. The length of the CDR3 is 11 residues. After removal of 4 bases from V and 12 bases from J, the junction contained 4 bases not matched to a gene.

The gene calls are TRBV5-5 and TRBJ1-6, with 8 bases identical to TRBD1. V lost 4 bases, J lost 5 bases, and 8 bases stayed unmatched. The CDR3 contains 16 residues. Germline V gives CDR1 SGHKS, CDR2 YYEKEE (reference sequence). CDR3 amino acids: CASSRVGQVDNSPLHF. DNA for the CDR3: TGTGCCAGCAGCCGAGTGGGACAGGTCGATAATTCACCCCTCCACTTT.

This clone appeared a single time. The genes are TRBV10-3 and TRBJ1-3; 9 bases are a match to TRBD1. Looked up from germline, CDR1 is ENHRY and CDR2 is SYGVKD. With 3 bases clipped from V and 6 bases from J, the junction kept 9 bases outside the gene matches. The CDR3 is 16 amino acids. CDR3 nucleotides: TGTGCCATCAGTGATCCAGACAGGGGGAAGTTAAACACCATATATTTT. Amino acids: CAISDPDRGKLNTIYF.

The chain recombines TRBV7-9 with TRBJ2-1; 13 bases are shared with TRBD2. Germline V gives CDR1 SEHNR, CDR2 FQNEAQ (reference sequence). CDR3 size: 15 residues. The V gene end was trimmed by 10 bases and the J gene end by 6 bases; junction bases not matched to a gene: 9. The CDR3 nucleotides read TGTGCCACACTAAAGACTAGCGGGGGGTTCAATGAGCAGTTCTTC. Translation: CATLKTSGGFNEQFF.

CDR3 residues: CAGGGPSDTQYF. CDR3 coding DNA: TGTGCCGGCGGGGGGCCGTCAGATACGCAGTATTTT. The chain is built from TRBV2 and TRBJ2-3, with 8 bases aligning to TRBD2. The CDR3 spans 12 residues. After removal of 11 bases from V and 4 bases from J, the junction contained 5 bases not matched to a gene. Per the germline V gene, CDR1 is SNHLY and CDR2 is FYNNEI.

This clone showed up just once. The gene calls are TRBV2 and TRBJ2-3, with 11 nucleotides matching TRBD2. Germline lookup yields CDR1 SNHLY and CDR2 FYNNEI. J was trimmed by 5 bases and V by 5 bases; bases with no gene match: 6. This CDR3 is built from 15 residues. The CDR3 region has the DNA TGTGCCAGCAGTTTTAGCGGGGGGGCCCAAGATACGCAGTATTTT. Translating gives CASSFSGGAQDTQYF.

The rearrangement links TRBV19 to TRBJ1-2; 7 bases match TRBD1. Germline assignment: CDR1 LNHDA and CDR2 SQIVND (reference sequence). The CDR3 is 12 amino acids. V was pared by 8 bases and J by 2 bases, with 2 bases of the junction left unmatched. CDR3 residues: CASEGQNYGYTF. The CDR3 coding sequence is TGTGCCAGTGAGGGACAGAACTATGGCTACACCTTC.

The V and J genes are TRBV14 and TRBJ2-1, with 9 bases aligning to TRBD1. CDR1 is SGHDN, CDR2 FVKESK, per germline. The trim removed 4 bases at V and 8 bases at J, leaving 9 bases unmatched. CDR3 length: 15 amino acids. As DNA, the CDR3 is TGTGCCAGCAGCCCCTGGGGACAGGGAGTCTATGAGCAGTTCTTC. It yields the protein CASSPWGQGVYEQFF.

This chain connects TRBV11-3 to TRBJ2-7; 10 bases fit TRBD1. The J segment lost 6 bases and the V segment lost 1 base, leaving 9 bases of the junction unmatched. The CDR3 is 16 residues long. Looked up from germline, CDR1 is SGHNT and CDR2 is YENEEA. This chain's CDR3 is CASSLAVVTGGLEQYF. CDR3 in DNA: TGTGCCAGCAGCTTAGCCGTAGTGACAGGGGGCCTCGAGCAGTACTTC.

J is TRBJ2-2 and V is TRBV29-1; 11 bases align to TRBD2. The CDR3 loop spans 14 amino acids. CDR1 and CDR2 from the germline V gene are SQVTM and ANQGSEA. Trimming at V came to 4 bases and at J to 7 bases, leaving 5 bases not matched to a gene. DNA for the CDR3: TGCAGCGTTGGACTAGCGGGGAAAGTCGGGGAGCTGTTTTTT. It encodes CSVGLAGKVGELFF.